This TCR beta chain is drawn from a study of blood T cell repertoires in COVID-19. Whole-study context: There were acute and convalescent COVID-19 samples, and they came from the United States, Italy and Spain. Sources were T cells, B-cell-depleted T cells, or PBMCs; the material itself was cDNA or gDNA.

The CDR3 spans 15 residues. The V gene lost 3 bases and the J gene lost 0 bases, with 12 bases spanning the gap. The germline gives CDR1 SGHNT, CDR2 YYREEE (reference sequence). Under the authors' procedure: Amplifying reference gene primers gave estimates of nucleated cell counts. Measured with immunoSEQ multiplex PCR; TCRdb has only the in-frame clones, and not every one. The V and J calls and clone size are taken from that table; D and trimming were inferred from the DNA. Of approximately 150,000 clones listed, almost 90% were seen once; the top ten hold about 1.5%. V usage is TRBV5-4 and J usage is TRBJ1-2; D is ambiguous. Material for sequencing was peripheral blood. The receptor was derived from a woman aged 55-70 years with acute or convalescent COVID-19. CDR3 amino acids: CASSSPLKTNYGYTF. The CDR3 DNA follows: TGTGCCAGCAGCTCCCCACTGAAAACTAACTATGGCTACACCTTC. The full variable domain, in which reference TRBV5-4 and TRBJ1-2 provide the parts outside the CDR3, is ETGVTQSPTHLIKTRGQQVTLRCSSQSGHNTVSWYQQALGQGPQFIFQYYREEENGRGNFPPRFSGLQFPNYSSELNVNALELDDSALYLCASSSPLKTNYGYTFGSGTRLTVV.